This record looks at one T cell receptor beta chain sequence and its context. The data were produced by immunoSEQ multiplex PCR, yet TCRdb's version contains in-frame clones alone and is incomplete. The table has more than 40,000 clones, around 94% seen once. Germline CDR1 MNHEY, CDR2 SVGAGI. This CDR3 is built from 14 residues. After removal of 6 bases from V and 2 bases from J, the junction contained 5 bases not matched to a gene. The data derive from a study of T cells in tuberculosis. Study in general: CD1B tetramers identified T cells specific for mycobacterial lipid GMM.

The sample consisted of PBMCs. The gene calls are TRBV6-5 and TRBJ1-2, with 8 bases identical to TRBD1. This TCR was sampled from a donor aged 5-35 years with latent tuberculosis or without tuberculosis infection. Some clones in this sample may be carry-over from other donors' samples. In DNA, the CDR3 is TGTGCCAGCAGGGGGCAGGGGGCCAACTATGGCTACACCTTC. The encoded protein is CASRGQGANYGYTF.